These 22 T cell receptor beta chains came from one sample sequenced in a study of CD8 T cells in Susac syndrome. The RNA, about 0.45 to 1 ug, was put through reverse transcription using random hexamers. TCRdb fed the immunoSEQ multiplex PCR reads into MiXCR, producing one record per CDR3 protein. Of 110,000 or so distinct CDR3 sequences listed, 80% to 95% are singletons. The sample taken for sequencing was CD8+ T cells from PBMCs. All receptors come from a human donor in good health.

The J gene is TRBJ2-2, the V gene TRBV5-1; a possible D gene is TRBD1 (6 bases). V was pared by 0 bases and J by 0 bases, with 12 bases between. The CDR3 extends over 17 amino acids. Germline-derived CDR1 and CDR2 are SGHRS and YFSETQ. This CDR3 is CASSLALRQANTGELFF. CDR3 nucleotides: TGCGCCAGCAGCTTGGCTCTGCGACAGGCGAACACCGGGGAGCTGTTTTTT. Supplemented by reference TRBV5-1 and TRBJ2-2, the full variable domain reads KAGVTQTPRYLIKTRGQQVTLSCSPISGHRSVSWYQQTPGQGLQFLFEYFSETQRNKGNFPGRFSGRQFSNSRSEMNVSTLELGDSALYLCASSLALRQANTGELFFGEGSRLTVL.

The chain carries TRBV5-1 and TRBJ2-1; 7 nucleotides match TRBD2. The CDR3 has 16 amino acids. Germline V gives CDR1 SGHRS, CDR2 YFSETQ. Trimming cost V 0 bases and J 7 bases; bases outside gene matches: 10. The CDR3 bases are TGCGCCAGCAGCTTGGCACAAAGCGGGATTATGAATGAGCAGTTCTTC. Its translation is CASSLAQSGIMNEQFF.

The rearrangement joins TRBV6-5 to TRBJ2-3; 7 bases are a match to TRBD2. Germline-derived CDR1 and CDR2 are MNHEY and SVGAGI. V trimming: 0 bases; J trimming: 0 bases; junction bases outside the gene matches: 0. There are 15 residues in the CDR3. The CDR3 coding sequence is TGTGCCAGCAGTTACTCTAGCGGGAGCACAGATACGCAGTATTTT. Translation gives CASSYSSGSTDTQYF.

The V call is TRBV4-3, the J call TRBJ2-3; D may be TRBD1 or TRBD2 (5 bases each). The V end was cut by 5 bases, the J end by 4 bases, with 10 bases between. The CDR3 sequence is 13 residues long. Germline V gene data show CDR1 as LGHNA and CDR2 as YSLEER. The CDR3 DNA reads TGCGCCAGCAGCTCTCGGGGCTCAGATACGCAGTATTTT. Its protein product is CASSSRGSDTQYF.

The CDR3 region is CASSSLGRGPYEQYF. The CDR3 DNA follows: TGTGCCAGCAGCTCCCTAGGCAGGGGGCCGTACGAGCAGTACTTC. The V call is TRBV7-2, the J call TRBJ2-7; 8 nucleotides agree with TRBD1. Germline CDR1 reads SGHTA; CDR2 reads FQGNSA. The trim removed 4 bases at V and 4 bases at J, leaving 9 bases unmatched. The length of the CDR3 is 15 residues.

The chain has TRBV19 and TRBJ2-5; 8 bases match TRBD1. The germline gives CDR1 LNHDA, CDR2 SQIVND (reference sequence). The ends lost 6 bases at V and 2 bases at J; junction bases unmatched: 8. This CDR3 has 15 amino acids. The CDR3 is CASSPQYRGQETQYF. DNA for the CDR3: TGTGCCAGTAGCCCGCAATACAGGGGGCAAGAGACCCAGTACTTC.

This clonotype has just one count. This rearrangement joins TRBV20-1 to TRBJ2-1; D might be TRBD1 or TRBD2, each matching 5 bases. There are 14 residues in the CDR3. CDR1 is DFQATT and CDR2 is SNEGSKA in the germline V gene (reference sequence). Trimming shortened V by 6 bases and J by 7 bases, and 19 bases separated the two germline ends. CDR3: CSAPDAGGGNEQFF. In nucleotides, the CDR3 is TGCAGTGCCCCGGACGCTGGGGGTGGGAATGAGCAGTTCTTC.

This chain uses TRBV30 with TRBJ2-7, with 7 bases aligning to TRBD1. V was clipped by 8 bases and J by 1 base; unmatched bases: 11. The CDR3 has 14 residues. Per the germline V gene, CDR1 is GTSNPN and CDR2 is SVGIG (reference sequence). The CDR3 loop is CAQTLTGHSYEQYF. CDR3 DNA sequence: TGTGCCCAGACTTTGACAGGGCATTCCTACGAGCAGTACTTC.

The V gene is TRBV12-3 or TRBV12-4, the J gene TRBJ2-1, with D maybe TRBD2 (6 bases). Deletions cut 5 bases from V and 0 bases from J, with 26 bases between. The CDR3 consists of 20 residues. The CDR3 is CASSPRDLYRGASSYNEQFF. CDR3 sequence (DNA): TGTGCCAGCAGTCCAAGGGACCTCTACCGCGGGGCAAGCTCCTACAATGAGCAGTTCTTC.

The V gene is TRBV6-6, the J gene TRBJ1-3; unclear D gene. The V gene's germline CDR1 is MNHNY and CDR2 SVGAGI (reference sequence). V dropped 0 bases and J dropped 4 bases, with 10 bases sitting between them. The CDR3 is 15 amino acids. The CDR3 coding sequence is TGTGCCAGCAGTTACTCCCTGACGGGCGGAAACACCATATATTTT. Encoded protein: CASSYSLTGGNTIYF.

The V call is TRBV5-4, the J call TRBJ2-5; D may be TRBD2 (5 bases). CDR1 SGHNT and CDR2 YYREEE come from the germline V gene (reference sequence). V was trimmed by 4 bases and J by 2 bases, leaving 9 bases between them. CDR3 length: 13 residues. CDR3 sequence: CASSQSGQETQYF. Written as DNA, the CDR3 is TGTGCCAGCAGCCAAAGCGGACAAGAGACCCAGTACTTC.

The chain joins TRBV20-1 to TRBJ2-2, with a weak D call TRBD2 (5 bases). Germline-derived CDR1 and CDR2 are DFQATT and SNEGSKA (reference sequence). Trimming left V 6 bases short and J 6 bases short, with 20 bases between. The CDR3 is 15 amino acids. The CDR3 loop reads CSATPRGRRAGELFF. CDR3 bases: TGCAGTGCAACCCCTCGGGGAAGAAGGGCCGGGGAGCTGTTTTTT.

The chain is built from TRBV6-5 and TRBJ1-1, with 9 bases matching TRBD1. CDR1 is MNHEY and CDR2 is SVGAGI in the germline V gene. V lost 6 bases, J lost 11 bases, and 7 bases stayed unmatched. The CDR3 is 12 amino acids. The CDR3 here is CASRPRQGGAFF. The CDR3 region has the DNA TGTGCCAGCAGACCCCGACAGGGGGGGGCTTTCTTT.

The chain recombines TRBV7-8 with TRBJ2-1, with 9 bases aligning to TRBD1. Germline V gene lookup returns CDR1 SGHVS and CDR2 FQNEAQ. CDR3 size: 16 residues. V lost 3 bases and J lost 7; bases outside the gene matches: 10. CDR3 residues: CASSFQGQGISNEQFF. In DNA, the CDR3 is TGTGCCAGCAGCTTCCAGGGACAGGGAATCTCAAATGAGCAGTTCTTC. Supplemented by reference TRBV7-8 and TRBJ2-1, the full variable domain reads GAGVSQSPRYKVAKRGQDVALRCDPISGHVSLFWYQQALGQGPEFLTYFQNEAQLDKSGLPSDRFFAERPEGSVSTLKIQRTQQEDSAVYLCASSFQGQGISNEQFFGPGTRLTVL.

The V and J genes are TRBV15 and TRBJ2-7; D might be TRBD2 (7 bases). The V gene lost 4 bases and the J gene lost 0 bases, with 19 bases spanning the gap. This CDR3 is built from 17 residues. The germline V gene has CDR1 LNHNV and CDR2 YYDKDF (reference sequence). The CDR3 here is CATSTPGGGGSSYEQYF. DNA for the CDR3: TGTGCCACCAGCACCCCGGGGGGCGGTGGGAGCTCCTACGAGCAGTACTTC.

The chain combines TRBV27 with TRBJ2-3, with D possibly matching TRBD1 (6 bases). CDR1 and CDR2 from the germline V gene are MNHEY and SMNVEV (reference sequence). V was shortened by 5 bases and J by 0 bases, with 12 bases between the two germline ends. The CDR3 loop spans 15 amino acids. CDR3 sequence (DNA): TGTGCCAGCAGTCTCCGGGACACTAGCACAGATACGCAGTATTTT. This codes for CASSLRDTSTDTQYF.

This sequence joins TRBV5-4 and TRBJ2-1; D ambiguous. The CDR3 length is 13 residues. V lost 3 bases, J lost 8 bases, and 12 bases lay in between. CDR1 and CDR2 (germline): SGHNT, YYREEE (reference sequence). CDR3 loop: CASSSTTLDEQFF. The DNA for the CDR3 is TGTGCCAGCAGCTCGACCACTCTGGATGAGCAGTTCTTC.

Here the CDR3 reads CASSSSDRGGGYTF. The CDR3 DNA reads as TGTGCCAGCAGCTCATCGGACAGGGGCGGTGGCTACACCTTC. This chain joins TRBV3-1 and TRBJ1-2, with 9 bases identical to TRBD1. This CDR3 contains 14 residues. Trimming took 5 bases from V and 7 from J; bases not matched to a gene: 8. Germline CDR1 LGHDT, CDR2 YNNKEL (reference sequence).

This chain connects TRBV5-5 to TRBJ1-1; tentative D call: TRBD1 (5 bases). V was cut by 2 bases and J by 1 base, with 9 bases left in between. CDR3 length equals 14 residues. The V gene's germline CDR1 is SGHKS and CDR2 YYEKEE (reference sequence). For the CDR3, the DNA is TGTGCCAGCAGCTTCTGGGGGGGGAACACTGAAGCTTTCTTT. It is translated as CASSFWGGNTEAFF.

The chain links TRBV5-6 to TRBJ2-1, with D unresolved. With 6 bases removed from V and 6 bases from J, the gap between germline ends came to 16 bases. Looked up from germline, CDR1 is SGHDT and CDR2 is YYEEEE. CDR3 length equals 14 residues. The CDR3 reads CASKDLGPSNEQFF. Here the CDR3 DNA reads TGTGCCAGCAAGGACCTGGGCCCTTCCAATGAGCAGTTCTTC.

The J gene is TRBJ1-2, the V gene TRBV15, with a possible D match to TRBD1 (5 bases). Germline assignment: CDR1 LNHNV and CDR2 YYDKDF (reference sequence). This CDR3 is built from 16 residues. Trimming pared 3 bases from V and 4 bases from J, leaving 18 bases between. Here the CDR3 reads CATSREGQRLSYGYTF. CDR3 nucleotide sequence: TGTGCCACCAGCAGGGAAGGACAACGGCTTTCCTATGGCTACACCTTC.

The rearrangement links TRBV7-2 to TRBJ1-4; D call uncertain. The CDR3 runs 13 residues. Germline V gene lookup returns CDR1 SGHTA and CDR2 FQGNSA. The ends were cut back, 4 bases at V and 8 bases at J, with 11 bases in the middle. Here the CDR3 DNA reads TGTGCCAGCAGCTCCCATACGTACGAAAAACTGTTTTTT. Residues: CASSSHTYEKLFF.